Presented here are 5 T cell receptor beta chains from one specimen sequenced in a study of cytomegalovirus exposure and HLA in healthy donors (dated by TCRdb to 2015 to 2018). To prepare the library, the immunoSEQ multiplex PCR assay was applied. For the multiplex PCR, a mixture combining 60 forward primers for TCR Vbeta segments and 13 reverse primers for TCR Jbeta segments was used. The table was pulled from immuneACCESS by TCRdb, which kept in-frame rearrangements only. Such tables lose some clones; where checked, under half of the loss comes from unresolved V genes, and the rest has no known cause. The sample table holds 120,000 to 150,000 clones, of which 61% were seen once. About 1.8% of the sample rests with the top ten. Specimen: PBMCs. All receptors derive from a male donor in good health and CMV-seronegative.

This clone has a handful of counts. This chain connects TRBV18 to TRBJ2-5, with D possibly TRBD1 on 6 matching bases. CDR3 length equals 12 residues. The V end lost 6 bases, the J end lost 4 bases, and 9 bases lay between the germline ends. The V gene's germline CDR1 is KGHSH and CDR2 LQKENI. The CDR3 loop is CASSSRGETQYF. DNA of the CDR3: TGTGCCAGCTCTTCCAGGGGAGAGACCCAGTACTTC.

As regards this clone: At one end, the junction sequence differs from germline, possibly due to a read error. The V call is TRBV6-5, the J call TRBJ1-2; no firm D call. CDR1 MNHEY and CDR2 SVGAGI come from the germline V gene. The CDR3 totals 14 residues. The CDR3 bases are TGTGCCAGCAGTCAGGCGGGGATTAACCATGGCTACACCTTC. It translates to CASSQAGINHGYTF.

This rearrangement joins TRBV5-4 to TRBJ1-4; weak D call: TRBD1 (5 bases). Germline V CDR1 and CDR2: SGHNT, YYREEE (reference sequence). Trimming shortened V by 4 bases and J by 10 bases, and 11 bases separated the two germline ends. This CDR3 is built from 12 residues. The CDR3 spells CASSPGVGKLFF. CDR3 sequence (DNA): TGTGCCAGCAGCCCGGGGGTGGGAAAACTGTTTTTT.

This chain connects TRBV23-1 to TRBJ1-5, with 7 positions matching TRBD1. TRBV23-1 is identified as an open reading frame with a role that is uncertain. V lost 4 bases to trimming and J lost 4 bases; unmatched junction nucleotides: 16. This CDR3 has 18 amino acids. The CDR3 sequence is CASSPHPPAGQTNQPQHF. CDR3 coding DNA: TGCGCCAGCAGTCCCCACCCTCCGGCGGGACAGACAAATCAGCCCCAGCATTTT.

This chain links TRBV30 with TRBJ1-1, with 8 bases lining up with TRBD1. V was pared by 5 bases and J by 5 bases, with 13 bases of the junction left unmatched. This CDR3 is built from 15 residues. Germline-derived CDR1 and CDR2 are GTSNPN and SVGIG (reference sequence). The CDR3 loop reads CAWGGAGGNRTEAFF. The DNA for the CDR3 is TGTGCCTGGGGGGGGGCAGGGGGCAACAGGACTGAAGCTTTCTTT. Full variable domain (outside the CDR3, taken from reference TRBV30 and TRBJ1-1): SQTIHQWPATLVQPVGSPLSLECTVEGTSNPNLYWYRQAAGRGLQLLFYSVGIGQISSEVPQNLSASRPQDRQFILSSKKLLLSDSGFYLCAWGGAGGNRTEAFFGQGTRLTVV.